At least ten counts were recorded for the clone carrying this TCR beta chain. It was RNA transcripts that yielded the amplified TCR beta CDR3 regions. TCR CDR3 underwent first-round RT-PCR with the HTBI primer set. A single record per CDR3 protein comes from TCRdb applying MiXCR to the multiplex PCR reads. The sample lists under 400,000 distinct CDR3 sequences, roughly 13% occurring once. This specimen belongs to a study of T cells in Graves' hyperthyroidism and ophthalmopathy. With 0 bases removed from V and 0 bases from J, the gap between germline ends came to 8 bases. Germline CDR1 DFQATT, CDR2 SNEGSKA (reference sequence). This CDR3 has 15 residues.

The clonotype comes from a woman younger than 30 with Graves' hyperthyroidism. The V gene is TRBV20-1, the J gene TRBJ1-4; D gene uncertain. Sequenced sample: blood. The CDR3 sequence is CSARDPKATNEKLFF. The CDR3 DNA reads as TGCAGTGCTAGAGATCCCAAGGCAACTAATGAAAAACTGTTTTTT.